These 16 T cell receptor beta chains originate from one sample sequenced in a study of T-cell memory formation after mild COVID-19. Via MiXCR, TCRdb re-called the 5' RACE reads, giving one row per CDR3 protein. In the table there are around 340,000 distinct CDR3 sequences, around 15% of which are singletons. The sequenced sample was PBMCs or a T cell subset sorted from them (not recorded which). These receptors all come from a man aged 18 to 35 who had mild COVID-19 (a few samples of this study predate the infection). Cell type and time point are not known.

V is TRBV4-3 and J is TRBJ2-2, with 8 bases matching TRBD1. Germline-derived CDR1 and CDR2 are LGHNA and YSLEER. The CDR3 extends over 15 amino acids. J lost 7 bases, V lost 0 bases, and 4 bases had no gene match. The CDR3 sequence: CASSQDETGDGELFF. For the CDR3, the DNA is TGCGCCAGCAGCCAAGATGAGACAGGGGACGGGGAGCTGTTTTTT.

This clonotype has a handful of counts. The chain couples TRBV7-2 to TRBJ1-1, with TRBD1 identical over 7 bases. The CDR3 spans 14 residues. V dropped 5 bases and J dropped 5; count of bases not matched to a gene: 8. The V gene's germline CDR1 is SGHTA and CDR2 FQGNSA. The CDR3 spells CASSTRTGRTEAFF. CDR3 bases: TGTGCCAGCAGCACCCGGACAGGAAGGACTGAAGCTTTCTTT.

The table lists this clonotype with many counts. The V gene is TRBV19, the J gene TRBJ1-5; no firm D call. There are 15 residues in the CDR3. Germline CDR1 and CDR2: LNHDA and SQIVND (reference sequence). Trimming removed 2 bases at V and 6 bases at J, with 14 bases between. DNA for the CDR3: TGTGCCAGTAGTATAACCCCGAGCCCTACTCAGCCCCAGCATTTT. It translates to CASSITPSPTQPQHF.

V is TRBV6-5 and J is TRBJ2-3; D possibly matches TRBD1 or TRBD2 (5 bases each). Germline V lookup: CDR1 MNHEY, CDR2 SVGAGI. The CDR3 runs 12 residues. Trimming took off 8 bases at V and 2 bases at J, with 8 bases between the two ends. CDR3 sequence: CASGGFTDTQYF. DNA of the CDR3: TGTGCCAGCGGGGGTTTCACAGATACGCAGTATTTT.

This sequence joins TRBV6-1 and TRBJ2-7; 7 bases match TRBD1. The length of the CDR3 is 15 residues. V lost 4 bases and J lost 2; bases outside the gene matches: 8. Germline CDR1 reads MNHNS; CDR2 reads SASEGT. The CDR3 coding sequence is TGTGCCAGCAGTGGTCTGGACAGGATACCCTACGAGCAGTACGTC. Translated, it gives CASSGLDRIPYEQYV.

The sample holds many counts of this clonotype. This chain uses TRBV20-1 with TRBJ2-3; 8 nucleotides match TRBD2. The CDR3 covers 12 residues. Per germline, CDR1 DFQATT and CDR2 SNEGSKA (reference sequence). The V segment lost 6 bases and the J segment 1 base; nucleotides outside the gene matches: 0. The CDR3 loop reads CSAGGGTDTQYF. CDR3 sequence (DNA): TGCAGTGCCGGGGGGGGCACAGATACGCAGTATTTT.

V usage is TRBV28 and J usage is TRBJ2-2, with TRBD1 matching 7 bases. CDR3 length: 17 residues. Germline V gives CDR1 MDHEN, CDR2 SYDVKM. The trim removed 10 bases at V and 3 bases at J, leaving 17 bases unmatched. The CDR3 nucleotides are TGTGCCACCAGAGGTGTAGGGGGCGTTTTCGACACCGGGGAGCTGTTTTTT. Translation gives CATRGVGGVFDTGELFF.

This clonotype was counted only a few times. The genes are TRBV7-6 and TRBJ2-2; 9 nucleotides line up with TRBD2. Germline loops: CDR1 SGHVS, CDR2 FNYEAQ. V shed 2 bases and J 0 bases; nucleotides not matched to a gene: 4. This CDR3 is built from 17 residues. The DNA for the CDR3 is TGTGCCAGCAGCTTATTAGCGGGGGAGCCGAACACCGGGGAGCTGTTTTTT. It translates to CASSLLAGEPNTGELFF.

The gene calls are TRBV12-3 or TRBV12-4 and TRBJ1-2, with no clear D. Trimming left V 0 bases short and J 5 bases short, with 7 bases between. The CDR3 sequence is 13 residues long. Here the CDR3 DNA reads TGTGCCAGCAGTTTAGCCGGGGAATATGGCTACACCTTC. Protein product: CASSLAGEYGYTF.

This clonotype was seen repeatedly, ten times or more. The V call is TRBV10-3, the J call TRBJ1-1; TRBD1 might be the D (5 bases). The CDR3 totals 10 residues. V was pared by 8 bases and J by 4 bases, with 5 bases between. The germline CDR1 and CDR2 sequences are ENHRY and SYGVKD. The CDR3 nucleotides are TGTGCCATCGGGACCACTGAAGCTTTCTTT. Its translation: CAIGTTEAFF.

V and J are TRBV12-3 or TRBV12-4 and TRBJ1-2; maybe TRBD1 (6 bases). V was trimmed by 4 bases and J by 8 bases, leaving 20 bases between them. This CDR3 region has 15 residues. Here the CDR3 DNA reads TGTGCCAGCAGTTGGGGACCGGGAACCCAGGGGGGCTACACCTTC. Translating gives CASSWGPGTQGGYTF.

This clonotype was counted a few times. V is TRBV28 and J is TRBJ2-4; no clear D gene. Between the trimmed V and J ends, which lost 7 bases and 0 bases, there was a span of 7 bases. This CDR3 is built from 13 residues. Germline-derived CDR1 and CDR2 are MDHEN and SYDVKM. The CDR3 region has the DNA TGTGCCAGCAACACCGTAGCCAAAAACATTCAGTACTTC. Protein product: CASNTVAKNIQYF. The variable domain in full, completed from reference TRBV28 and TRBJ2-4, reads DVKVTQSSRYLVKRTGEKVFLECVQDMDHENMFWYRQDPGLGLRLIYFSYDVKMKEKGDIPEGYSVSREKKERFSLILESASTNQTSMYLCASNTVAKNIQYFGAGTRLSVL.

The chain joins TRBV29-1 to TRBJ1-2; a possible D gene is TRBD1 (6 bases). The CDR3 spans 13 residues. Trimming cost V 4 bases and J 10 bases, with 19 bases left between them. Germline assignment: CDR1 SQVTM and CDR2 ANQGSEA. The CDR3 DNA follows: TGCAGCGTTGCCCAGGGGCTGCTTCGTCTCTACACCTTC. Protein product: CSVAQGLLRLYTF. The variable domain in full, completed from reference TRBV29-1 and TRBJ1-2, reads SAVISQKPSRDICQRGTSLTIQCQVDSQVTMMFWYRQQPGQSLTLIATANQGSEATYESGFVIDKFPISRPNLTFSTLTVSNMSPEDSSIYLCSVAQGLLRLYTFGSGTRLTVV.

The chain employs TRBV7-9 and TRBJ2-2; 7 bases match TRBD2. The ends lost 5 bases at V and 0 bases at J; junction bases unmatched: 6. This CDR3 is built from 16 residues. Germline-derived CDR1 and CDR2 are SEHNR and FQNEAQ (reference sequence). CDR3 DNA: TGTGCCAGCAGCCCACCCCTAGCGGCGAACACCGGGGAGCTGTTTTTT. It translates to CASSPPLAANTGELFF.

This clonotype has only a few counts. The rearrangement uses TRBV4-2 and TRBJ2-7; TRBD2 matches at 9 bases. The V gene end was trimmed by 0 bases and the J gene end by 12 bases; junction bases not matched to a gene: 12. CDR1 and CDR2 (germline): LGHNA, YNFKEQ. The CDR3 is 15 residues long. The CDR3 is CASSQDRRAGGAPYF. The CDR3 DNA reads as TGTGCCAGCAGCCAAGATCGTAGAGCGGGGGGTGCGCCGTACTTC.

This clonotype was seen only a few times. The genes are TRBV15 and TRBJ2-3; 10 positions match TRBD1. Trimming removed 3 bases from V and 4 bases from J; junction bases left unmatched: 4. Germline assignment: CDR1 LNHNV and CDR2 YYDKDF (reference sequence). The CDR3 is made up of 15 amino acids. In nucleotides, the CDR3 is TGTGCCACCAGCAGGGGACAGGGGTCAGCAGATACGCAGTATTTT. Amino acids: CATSRGQGSADTQYF.